Detailed here is one TCR beta chain. This specimen comes from a study of control samples from healthy donors and cancer patients. Generated by immunoSEQ multiplex PCR, the TCRdb table keeps only in-frame clones and is missing some. The top ten clones hold less than 0.65% of a sample with approximately 120,000 clones, roughly 92% of them seen once. There are 15 residues in the CDR3. With 11 bases clipped from V and 1 base from J, the junction kept 4 bases outside the gene matches. Germline assignment: CDR1 LNHDA and CDR2 SQIVND (reference sequence). The sample comprised PBMCs. The chain employs TRBV19 and TRBJ2-2; TRBD2 aligns across 13 bases. The receptor's source is a man of 80 years or more with head and neck cancer. The CDR3 protein is CASGLAGRNTGELFF. CDR3 in DNA: TGTGCCTCGGGACTAGCGGGGAGGAACACCGGGGAGCTGTTTTTT.